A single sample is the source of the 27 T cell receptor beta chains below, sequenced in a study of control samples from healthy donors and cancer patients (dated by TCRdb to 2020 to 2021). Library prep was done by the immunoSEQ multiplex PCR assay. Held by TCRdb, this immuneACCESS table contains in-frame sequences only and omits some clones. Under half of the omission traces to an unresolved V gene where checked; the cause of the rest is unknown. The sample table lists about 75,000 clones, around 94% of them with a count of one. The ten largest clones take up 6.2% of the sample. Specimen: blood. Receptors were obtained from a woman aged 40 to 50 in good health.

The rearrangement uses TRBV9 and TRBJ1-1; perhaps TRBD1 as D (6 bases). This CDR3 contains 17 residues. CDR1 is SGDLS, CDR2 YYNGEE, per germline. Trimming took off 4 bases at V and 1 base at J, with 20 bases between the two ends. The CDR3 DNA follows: TGTGCCAGCAGCCGCGCAGGGGCGTCATTCAGGAACACTGAAGCTTTCTTT. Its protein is CASSRAGASFRNTEAFF.

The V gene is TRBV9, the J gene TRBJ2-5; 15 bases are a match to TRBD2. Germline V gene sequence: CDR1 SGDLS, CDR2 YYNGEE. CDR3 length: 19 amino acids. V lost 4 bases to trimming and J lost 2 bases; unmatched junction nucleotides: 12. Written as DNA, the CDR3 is TGTGCCAGCAGCAACCTCGGACTAGCGGGGGGGCGGCAGCAAGAGACCCAGTACTTC. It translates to CASSNLGLAGGRQQETQYF.

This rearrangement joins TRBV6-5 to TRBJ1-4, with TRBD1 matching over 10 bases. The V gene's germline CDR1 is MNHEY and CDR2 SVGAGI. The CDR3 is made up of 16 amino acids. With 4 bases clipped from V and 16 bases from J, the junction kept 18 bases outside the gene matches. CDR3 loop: CASSSLGTGTGDVGFF. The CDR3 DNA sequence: TGTGCCAGCAGTTCTCTCGGAACCGGGACAGGGGATGTGGGGTTTTTT.

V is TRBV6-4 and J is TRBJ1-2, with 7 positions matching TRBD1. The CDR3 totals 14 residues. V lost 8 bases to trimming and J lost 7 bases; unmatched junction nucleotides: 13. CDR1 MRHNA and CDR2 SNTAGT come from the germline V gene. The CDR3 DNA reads TGTGCCAGCCCGACGGGACAGTCAGTCTCTGGCTACACCTTC. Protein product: CASPTGQSVSGYTF.

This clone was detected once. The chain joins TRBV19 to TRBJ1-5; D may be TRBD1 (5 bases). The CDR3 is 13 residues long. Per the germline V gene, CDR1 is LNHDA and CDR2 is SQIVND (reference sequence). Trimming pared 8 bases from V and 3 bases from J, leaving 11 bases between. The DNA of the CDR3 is TGTGCCAGTTGCCCGGGGCACAATCAGCCCCAGCATTTT. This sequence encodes CASCPGHNQPQHF.

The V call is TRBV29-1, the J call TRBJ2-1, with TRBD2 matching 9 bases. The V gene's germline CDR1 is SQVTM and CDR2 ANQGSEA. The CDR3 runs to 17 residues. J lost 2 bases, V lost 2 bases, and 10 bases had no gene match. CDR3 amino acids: CSVERLAGTGAYNEQFF. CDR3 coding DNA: TGCAGCGTTGAAAGGCTAGCGGGGACCGGAGCCTACAATGAGCAGTTCTTC.

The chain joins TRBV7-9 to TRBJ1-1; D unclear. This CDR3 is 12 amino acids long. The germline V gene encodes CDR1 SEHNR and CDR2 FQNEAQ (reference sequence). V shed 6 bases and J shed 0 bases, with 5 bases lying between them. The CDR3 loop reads CASRRMNTEAFF. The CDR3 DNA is TGTGCCAGCAGACGGATGAACACTGAAGCTTTCTTT.

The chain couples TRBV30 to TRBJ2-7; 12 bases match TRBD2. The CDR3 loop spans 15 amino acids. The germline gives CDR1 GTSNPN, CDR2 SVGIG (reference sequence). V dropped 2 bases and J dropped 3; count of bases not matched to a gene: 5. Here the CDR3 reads CAWSPGLAGIYEQYF. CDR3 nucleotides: TGTGCCTGGAGTCCCGGACTAGCGGGAATCTACGAGCAGTACTTC.

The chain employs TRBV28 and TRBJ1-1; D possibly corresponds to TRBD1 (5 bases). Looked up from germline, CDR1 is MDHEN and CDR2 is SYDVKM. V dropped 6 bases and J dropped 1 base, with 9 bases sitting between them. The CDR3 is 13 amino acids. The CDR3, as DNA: TGTGCCAGCAGCCTAAGGGGGAACACTGAAGCTTTCTTT. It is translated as CASSLRGNTEAFF.

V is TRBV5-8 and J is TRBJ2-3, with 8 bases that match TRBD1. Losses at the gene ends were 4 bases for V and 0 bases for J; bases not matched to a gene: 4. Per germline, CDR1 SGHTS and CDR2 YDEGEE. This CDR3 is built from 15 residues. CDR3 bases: TGTGCCAGCAGCCAGGGGGACAGGAGCACAGATACGCAGTATTTT. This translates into CASSQGDRSTDTQYF.

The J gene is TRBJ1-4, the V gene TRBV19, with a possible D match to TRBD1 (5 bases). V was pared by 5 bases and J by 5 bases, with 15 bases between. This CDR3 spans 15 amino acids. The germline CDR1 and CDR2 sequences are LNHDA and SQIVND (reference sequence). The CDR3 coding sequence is TGTGCCAGTAGTCCCCGGTTCAGGGACAATGAAAAACTGTTTTTT. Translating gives CASSPRFRDNEKLFF.

The CDR3: CASSQEALYTF. CDR3 coding DNA: TGTGCCAGCAGCCAAGAGGCCTTGTACACCTTC. The chain has TRBV4-2 and TRBJ1-2; D is uncertain. Trimming pared 0 bases from V and 11 bases from J, leaving 7 bases between. There are 11 residues in the CDR3. Germline assignment: CDR1 LGHNA and CDR2 YNFKEQ.

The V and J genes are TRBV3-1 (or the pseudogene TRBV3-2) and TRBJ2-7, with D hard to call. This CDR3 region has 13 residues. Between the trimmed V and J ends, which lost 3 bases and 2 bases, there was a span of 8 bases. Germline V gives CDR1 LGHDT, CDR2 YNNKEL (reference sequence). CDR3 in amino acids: CASSQLGPYEQYF. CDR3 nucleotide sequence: TGTGCCAGCAGCCAGCTGGGCCCCTACGAGCAGTACTTC.

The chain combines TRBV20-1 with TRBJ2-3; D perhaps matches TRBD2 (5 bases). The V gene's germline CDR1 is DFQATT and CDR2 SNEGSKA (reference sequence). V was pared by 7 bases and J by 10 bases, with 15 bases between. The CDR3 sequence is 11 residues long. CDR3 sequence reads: CSVGVLDSQYF. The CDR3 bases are TGCAGTGTCGGGGTCTTGGACTCGCAGTATTTT.

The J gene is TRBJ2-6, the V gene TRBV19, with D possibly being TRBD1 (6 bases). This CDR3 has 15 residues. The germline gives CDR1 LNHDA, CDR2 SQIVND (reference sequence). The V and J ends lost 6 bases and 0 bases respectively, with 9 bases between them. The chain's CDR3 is CASSLRGSGANVLTF. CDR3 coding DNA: TGTGCCAGTAGCCTCAGGGGCTCTGGGGCCAACGTCCTGACTTTC.

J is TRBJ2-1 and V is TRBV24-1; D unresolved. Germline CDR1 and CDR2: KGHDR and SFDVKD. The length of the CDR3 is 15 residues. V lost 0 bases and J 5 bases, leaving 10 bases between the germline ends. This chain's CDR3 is CATSDLGTTHNEQFF. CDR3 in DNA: TGTGCCACCAGTGATTTGGGTACGACCCACAATGAGCAGTTCTTC.

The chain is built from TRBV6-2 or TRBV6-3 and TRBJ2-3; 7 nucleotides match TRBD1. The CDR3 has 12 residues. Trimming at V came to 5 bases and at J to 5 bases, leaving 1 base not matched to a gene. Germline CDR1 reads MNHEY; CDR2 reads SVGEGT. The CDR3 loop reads CASSGTEDTQYF. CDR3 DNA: TGTGCCAGCAGTGGGACAGAAGATACGCAGTATTTT.

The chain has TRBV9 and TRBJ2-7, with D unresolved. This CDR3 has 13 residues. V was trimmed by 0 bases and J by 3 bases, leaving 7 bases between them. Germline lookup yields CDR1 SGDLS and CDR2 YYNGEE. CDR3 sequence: CASSVGVSYEQYF. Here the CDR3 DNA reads TGTGCCAGCAGCGTAGGTGTCAGCTACGAGCAGTACTTC.

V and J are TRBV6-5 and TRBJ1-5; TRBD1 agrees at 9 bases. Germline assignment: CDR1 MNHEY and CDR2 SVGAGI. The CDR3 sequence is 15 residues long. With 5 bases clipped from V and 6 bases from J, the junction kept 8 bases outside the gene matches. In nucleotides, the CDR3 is TGTGCCAGCAGTCGAGGGACAGGGTTGGGTCAGCCCCAGCATTTT. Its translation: CASSRGTGLGQPQHF.

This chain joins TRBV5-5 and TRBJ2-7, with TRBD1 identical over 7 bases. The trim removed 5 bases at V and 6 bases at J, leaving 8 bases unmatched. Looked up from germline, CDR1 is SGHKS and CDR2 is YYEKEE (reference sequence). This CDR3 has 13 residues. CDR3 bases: TGTGCCAGCAGTACACAACAGGGGACCGAGCAGTACTTC. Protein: CASSTQQGTEQYF. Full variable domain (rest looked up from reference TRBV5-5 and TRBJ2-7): DAGVTQSPTHLIKTRGQQVTLRCSPISGHKSVSWYQQVLGQGPQFIFQYYEKEERGRGNFPDRFSARQFPNYSSELNVNALLLGDSALYLCASSTQQGTEQYFGPGTRLTVT.

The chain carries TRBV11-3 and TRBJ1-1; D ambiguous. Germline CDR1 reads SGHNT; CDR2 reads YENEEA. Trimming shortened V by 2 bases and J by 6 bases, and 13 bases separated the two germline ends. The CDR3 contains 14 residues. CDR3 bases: TGTGCCAGCAGCTTATATGGGGAGTCCTCTGAAGCTTTCTTT. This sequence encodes CASSLYGESSEAFF.

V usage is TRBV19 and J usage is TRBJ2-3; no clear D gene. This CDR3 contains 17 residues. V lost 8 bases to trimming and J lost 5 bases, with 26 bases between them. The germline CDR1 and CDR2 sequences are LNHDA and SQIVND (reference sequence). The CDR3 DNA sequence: TGTGCCAGTGCCGGCGCCTTCTCCGGGCTTGCTCGAGATACGCAGTATTTT. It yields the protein CASAGAFSGLARDTQYF.

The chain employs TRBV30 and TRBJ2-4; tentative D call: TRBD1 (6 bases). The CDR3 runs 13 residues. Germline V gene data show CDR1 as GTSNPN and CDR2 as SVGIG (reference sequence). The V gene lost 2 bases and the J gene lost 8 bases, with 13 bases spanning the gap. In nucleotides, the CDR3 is TGTGCCTGGAGTTTGCCCCCAGGGGACATTCAGTACTTC. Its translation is CAWSLPPGDIQYF.

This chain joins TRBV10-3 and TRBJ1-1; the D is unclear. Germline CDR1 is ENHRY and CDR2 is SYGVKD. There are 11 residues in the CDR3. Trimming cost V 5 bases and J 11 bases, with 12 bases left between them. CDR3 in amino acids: CAISSYRAAFF. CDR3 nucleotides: TGTGCCATCAGTAGTTACCGGGCCGCTTTCTTT.

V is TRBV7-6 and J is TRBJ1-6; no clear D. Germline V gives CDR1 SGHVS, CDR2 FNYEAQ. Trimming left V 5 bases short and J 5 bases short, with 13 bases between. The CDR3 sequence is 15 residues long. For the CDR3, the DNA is TGTGCCAGCAGCCGAAGGACGGCTAATAATTCACCCCTCCACTTT. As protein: CASSRRTANNSPLHF.

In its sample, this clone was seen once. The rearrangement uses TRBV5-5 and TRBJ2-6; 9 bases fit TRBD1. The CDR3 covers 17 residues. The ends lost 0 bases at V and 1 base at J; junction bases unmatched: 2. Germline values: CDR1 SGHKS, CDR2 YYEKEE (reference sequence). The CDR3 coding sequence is TGTGCCAGCAGCTTGGTGGGGACAGGGTCTGGGGCCAACGTCCTGACTTTC. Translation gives CASSLVGTGSGANVLTF. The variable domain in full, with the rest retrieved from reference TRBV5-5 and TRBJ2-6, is DAGVTQSPTHLIKTRGQQVTLRCSPISGHKSVSWYQQVLGQGPQFIFQYYEKEERGRGNFPDRFSARQFPNYSSELNVNALLLGDSALYLCASSLVGTGSGANVLTFGAGSRLTVL.

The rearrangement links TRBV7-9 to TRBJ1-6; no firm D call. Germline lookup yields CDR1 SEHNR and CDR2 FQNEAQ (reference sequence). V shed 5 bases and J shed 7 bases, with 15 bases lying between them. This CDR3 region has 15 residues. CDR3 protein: CASSPSRTGNSPLHF. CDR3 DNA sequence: TGTGCCAGCAGCCCCTCCCGGACGGGGAATTCACCCCTCCACTTT.